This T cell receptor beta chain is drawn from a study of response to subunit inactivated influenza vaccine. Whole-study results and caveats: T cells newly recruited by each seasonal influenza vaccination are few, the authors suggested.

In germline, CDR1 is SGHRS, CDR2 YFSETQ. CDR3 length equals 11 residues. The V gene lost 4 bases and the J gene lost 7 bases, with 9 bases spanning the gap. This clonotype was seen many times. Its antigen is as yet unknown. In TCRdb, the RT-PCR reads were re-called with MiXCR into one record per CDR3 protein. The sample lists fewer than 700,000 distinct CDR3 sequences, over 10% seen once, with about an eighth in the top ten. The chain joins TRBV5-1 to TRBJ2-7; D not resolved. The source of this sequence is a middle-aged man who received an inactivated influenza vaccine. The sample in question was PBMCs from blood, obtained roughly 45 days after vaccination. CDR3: CASSTGPEQYF. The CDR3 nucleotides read TGCGCCAGCAGCACCGGACCTGAGCAGTACTTC.